This T cell receptor (beta chain) was identified in a study of control samples from healthy donors and cancer patients. Generated by immunoSEQ multiplex PCR, the TCRdb table keeps only in-frame clones and is missing some. The profile covers some 120,000 clones, with more than 80% appearing a single time and around 1.1% taken by the ten largest. The CDR3 spans 13 residues. V lost 5 bases to trimming and J lost 2 bases, with 9 bases between them. The rearrangement links TRBV12-3 or TRBV12-4 to TRBJ2-5, with no clear D. Source material: PBMCs. This TCR came from a woman aged 50 to 60 with colorectal cancer. CDR3 in amino acids: CASSQTFQETQYF. CDR3 sequence (DNA): TGTGCCAGCAGTCAGACCTTTCAAGAGACCCAGTACTTC.